The rows below give T cell receptor beta chains drawn from one sample of a study of shared clonotypes between healthy human individuals. Method: immunoSEQ multiplex PCR; TCRdb's copy keeps in-frame clones and lacks some. Of about 980,000 clones in the sample, about three quarters were seen once. The specimen sequenced was memory CD4+ T cells sorted from blood. The receptors stem from a man in his late teens or twenties in good health. The CDR3 runs from the conserved cysteine through the conserved F or W. Each record gives: V gene, J gene, clone size, D gene, CDR3 DNA, CDR3 protein. A D gene is named only where the DNA matches it firmly. Part of the rows lack a size; the others show once, few, many or a class for expanded clones.

TRBV10-2,TRBJ1-1,many,NA,TGCGCCAGCAGTGAAGGATTAGGGGGCACTGAAGCTTTCTTT,CASSEGLGGTEAFF
TRBV30,TRBJ2-4,NA,NA,TGTGCCCTGAGGGACTTAGCCAAAAACATTCAGTACTTC,CALRDLAKNIQYF
TRBV28,TRBJ2-6,few,NA,TGTGCCAGCAGTTCGGGGGATGGGGCCAACGTCCTGACTTTC,CASSSGDGANVLTF
TRBV18,TRBJ2-7,NA,NA,TGTGCCAGCTCACCACCGGGTCCTTACGAGCAGTACTTC,CASSPPGPYEQYF
TRBV10-3,TRBJ2-5,once,NA,TGTGCCATCTCGGCGGGTCCCCAAGAGACCCAGTACTTC,CAISAGPQETQYF
TRBV7-2,TRBJ2-2,NA,TRBD1,TGTGCCAGCAGCTTTATGAGACAGGGATCCGGGGAGCTGTTTTTT,CASSFMRQGSGELFF
TRBV5-8,TRBJ2-3,once,TRBD1,TGTGCCAGCAGCAACAGGGGGCGTTTGGCCACAGATACGCAGTATTTT,CASSNRGRLATDTQYF
TRBV5-1,TRBJ2-3,NA,TRBD2,TGCGCCAGCAGCTTGGTGGCTAGCGGGAGCACAGATACGCAGTATTTT,CASSLVASGSTDTQYF
TRBV10-3,TRBJ2-7,NA,TRBD1,TGTGCCATCAGGGGGACAGACTACGAGCAGTACTTC,CAIRGTDYEQYF
TRBV29-1,TRBJ1-3,few,NA,TGCAGCGCAAGACTCCCGTTACACGGTGGAAACACCATATATTTT,CSARLPLHGGNTIYF
TRBV2,TRBJ1-2,NA,TRBD1,TGTGCCGGGAGGACAGGGGCGAATGGCTACACCTTC,CAGRTGANGYTF
TRBV25-1,TRBJ2-2,once,NA,TGTGCCAGCAGCCAAGGGACGGCCGCTACCGGGGAGCTGTTTTTT,CASSQGTAATGELFF
TRBV5-1,TRBJ1-1,NA,TRBD1,TGCGCCAGCGGGGCCGGGACAGGGGGCACTGAAGCTTTCTTT,CASGAGTGGTEAFF
TRBV7-9,TRBJ2-7,NA,NA,TGTGCCAGCAGCCTAGAGGTCGCCTACGAGCAGTACTTC,CASSLEVAYEQYF
TRBV7-9,TRBJ2-7,NA,NA,TGTGCCAGCAGCTTTTTCACAGAAACCTACGAGCAGTACTTC,CASSFFTETYEQYF
TRBV30,TRBJ2-5,NA,NA,TGTGCCTGGAGTGCTACAGGGGAGACCCAGTACTTC,CAWSATGETQYF
TRBV5-4,TRBJ2-7,NA,NA,TGTGCCAGCAGCCGATATAGCGGCTACGAGCAGTACTTC,CASSRYSGYEQYF
TRBV29-1,TRBJ2-7,NA,NA,TGCAGCGTTGACCACGGGGTCCTCGGGGAGCAGTACTTC,CSVDHGVLGEQYF
TRBV5-8,TRBJ1-5,NA,TRBD1,TGTGCCAGCAGCAAAGGGACAGTGCTCAATCAGCCCCAGCATTTT,CASSKGTVLNQPQHF
TRBV20-1,TRBJ2-5,NA,NA,TGCAGTGCTAGGGTCCAAGAGACCCAGTACTTC,CSARVQETQYF
TRBV7-9,TRBJ2-5,NA,TRBD2,TGTGCCAGCAGTTCTTACACCGGGACTAGCGGCCAAGAGACCCAGTACTTC,CASSSYTGTSGQETQYF
TRBV18,TRBJ1-1,NA,NA,TGTGCCAGCTCACCATCTGGCCGAAACACTGAAGCTTTCTTT,CASSPSGRNTEAFF
TRBV14,TRBJ2-7,once,NA,TGTGCCAGCAGCGAAGGGAGCTTGGGTAACTACGAGCAGTACTTC,CASSEGSLGNYEQYF
TRBV6-1,TRBJ1-5,few,TRBD1,TGTGCCAGCAGTGAAGAAGGGGGCGGCAATCAGCCCCAGCATTTT,CASSEEGGGNQPQHF
TRBV2,TRBJ1-2,NA,TRBD1,TGTGCCAGCAGTGAAAGCCGGGACAGGGCGTTCTATGGCTACACCTTC,CASSESRDRAFYGYTF
TRBV18,TRBJ2-1,NA,NA,TGTGCCAGCTCACCATCGCGGGCGGGCAATGAGCAGTTCTTC,CASSPSRAGNEQFF
TRBV2,TRBJ2-6,NA,NA,TGTGCCACCGGGGGCTCTGGGGCCAACGTCCTGACTTTC,CATGGSGANVLTF
TRBV5-1,TRBJ2-1,NA,TRBD2,TGCGCCAGCAGGACTAGCGGGGGTAATGAGCAGTTCTTC,CASRTSGGNEQFF
TRBV10-3,TRBJ2-7,NA,TRBD2,TGTGCCATCGGACAAGGGACTAGCGGCTCCTACGAGCAGTACTTC,CAIGQGTSGSYEQYF
TRBV5-4,TRBJ1-1,NA,NA,TGTGCCAGCAGCTTGGAGGTGATAGGGACTGAAGCTTTCTTT,CASSLEVIGTEAFF
TRBV7-2,TRBJ2-2,NA,NA,TGTGCCAGCAGCTTAGGACAGTCGGGGGAGCTGTTTTTT,CASSLGQSGELFF